These 26 T cell receptor beta chains originate from one sample sequenced in a study of blood T cell repertoires in COVID-19. The assay was immunoSEQ multiplex PCR, and TCRdb's table has in-frame clones only and misses some. The sample has about 280,000 clones; about 85% are singletons. Material for sequencing was peripheral blood. The receptors were sampled from a human donor in a cohort sampled during active COVID-19.

The chain recombines TRBV7-6 with TRBJ1-5; 8 bases are a match to TRBD1. The germline V gene encodes CDR1 SGHVS and CDR2 FNYEAQ. V shed 2 bases, J shed 4 bases, and the junction held 10 bases outside the gene matches. CDR3 length: 17 residues. The CDR3 coding sequence is TGTGCCAGCAGCTTACGCCTCGGGACAGGAAAGAATCAGCCCCAGCATTTT. As protein: CASSLRLGTGKNQPQHF. Full variable domain (rest looked up from reference TRBV7-6 and TRBJ1-5): GAGVSQSPRYKVTKRGQDVALRCDPISGHVSLYWYRQALGQGPEFLTYFNYEAQQDKSGLPNDRFSAERPEGSISTLTIQRTEQRDSAMYRCASSLRLGTGKNQPQHFGDGTRLSIL.

V usage is TRBV7-8 and J usage is TRBJ2-3, with D uncertain. Per germline, CDR1 SGHVS and CDR2 FQNEAQ. The CDR3 runs 15 residues. V was trimmed by 2 bases and J by 6 bases, leaving 15 bases between them. CDR3 bases: TGTGCCAGCAGCTTAATTAGCCACCCCAGTGATACGCAGTATTTT. It yields the protein CASSLISHPSDTQYF.

The chain couples TRBV10-3 to TRBJ1-5, with 7 bases that match TRBD1. This CDR3 is built from 12 residues. V shed 8 bases, J shed 7 bases, and the junction held 5 bases outside the gene matches. Germline loops: CDR1 ENHRY, CDR2 SYGVKD. CDR3 region: CAIWDRGQPQHF. In nucleotides, the CDR3 is TGTGCCATCTGGGACAGAGGGCAGCCCCAGCATTTT.

The rearrangement links TRBV30 to TRBJ2-2; 14 nucleotides line up with TRBD2. CDR1 is GTSNPN, CDR2 SVGIG, per germline (reference sequence). This CDR3 is 15 amino acids long. Trimming took 1 base from V and 8 from J; bases not matched to a gene: 3. Here the CDR3 DNA reads TGTGCCTGGAGTGCGGGACTAGCGGGAGCTGGGGAGCTGTTTTTT. Encoded protein: CAWSAGLAGAGELFF.

The chain is built from TRBV19 and TRBJ2-5, with D perhaps matching TRBD2 (6 bases). Germline lookup yields CDR1 LNHDA and CDR2 SQIVND (reference sequence). V dropped 5 bases and J dropped 2 bases, with 12 bases sitting between them. The CDR3 covers 14 residues. CDR3 bases: TGTGCCAGTAGTTCCCGGGACTTTCAAGAGACCCAGTACTTC. It is translated as CASSSRDFQETQYF.

The chain uses TRBV18 and TRBJ2-5, with D perhaps matching TRBD1 (6 bases). The germline V gene encodes CDR1 KGHSH and CDR2 LQKENI. With 1 base removed from V and 5 bases from J, the gap between germline ends came to 17 bases. The CDR3 is made up of 16 amino acids. The CDR3 reads CASSPQNTGLGETQYF. The CDR3 DNA reads as TGTGCCAGCTCACCACAAAACACAGGGCTGGGGGAGACCCAGTACTTC.

The V call is TRBV12-3 or TRBV12-4, the J call TRBJ1-2, with D perhaps TRBD1 (5 bases). This CDR3 has 13 residues. The germline V and J ends were trimmed by 6 bases and 4 bases, with 12 bases remaining between them. The CDR3 reads CASRLVGGYGYTF. As DNA, the CDR3 is TGTGCCAGCAGACTCGTGGGGGGCTATGGCTACACCTTC.

The J gene is TRBJ2-4, the V gene TRBV19, with TRBD2 as a possible D gene (6 bases). The germline gives CDR1 LNHDA, CDR2 SQIVND (reference sequence). With 3 bases removed from V and 1 base from J, the gap between germline ends came to 13 bases. This CDR3 is 16 amino acids long. The CDR3 loop is CASSIGGKGAKNIQYF. CDR3 in DNA: TGTGCCAGTAGTATCGGCGGGAAGGGGGCCAAAAACATTCAGTACTTC.

Only a few counts were recorded for this clone. As DNA, the CDR3 is TGTGCCAGCAGCTCATGGCAGTCCCCAGGGCCCCAGCATTTT. This encodes CASSSWQSPGPQHF. The chain links TRBV5-6 to TRBJ1-5, with D unclear. The V gene's germline CDR1 is SGHDT and CDR2 YYEEEE. The V gene lost 3 bases and the J gene lost 9 bases, with 16 bases spanning the gap. The CDR3 spans 14 residues.

V is TRBV6-5 and J is TRBJ2-7; 7 bases align to TRBD1. V shed 6 bases and J 4 bases; nucleotides not matched to a gene: 9. Germline V CDR1 and CDR2: MNHEY, SVGAGI. The CDR3 consists of 14 residues. The CDR3 protein is CASRKPGQKYEQYF. In nucleotides, the CDR3 is TGTGCCAGCAGAAAGCCGGGACAGAAATACGAGCAGTACTTC.

This rearrangement joins TRBV5-4 to TRBJ2-2; 10 bases fit TRBD2. Trimming removed 0 bases from V and 3 bases from J; junction bases left unmatched: 5. The CDR3 runs 17 residues. In germline, CDR1 is SGHNT, CDR2 YYREEE (reference sequence). The CDR3 DNA reads as TGTGCCAGCAGCTTGGACCCTAGCGGGAGTGACACCGGGGAGCTGTTTTTT. This encodes CASSLDPSGSDTGELFF.

This clone occurred once. The chain combines TRBV29-1 with TRBJ2-7; D gene unclear. V lost 5 bases to trimming and J lost 2 bases, with 10 bases between them. Germline assignment: CDR1 SQVTM and CDR2 ANQGSEA. CDR3 length: 12 residues. CDR3: CSVSVTPYEQYF. The DNA of the CDR3 is TGCAGCGTTAGCGTCACCCCCTACGAGCAGTACTTC.

The rearrangement uses TRBV6-5 and TRBJ1-1, with D perhaps matching TRBD1 (5 bases). With 5 bases removed from V and 4 bases from J, the gap between germline ends came to 14 bases. CDR3 size: 14 residues. Germline V gene lookup returns CDR1 MNHEY and CDR2 SVGAGI. In DNA form, the CDR3 reads TGTGCCAGCAGTATCCTAAGCGGGACCACTGAAGCTTTCTTT. Protein product: CASSILSGTTEAFF.

This sequence joins TRBV3-1 (or the pseudogene TRBV3-2) and TRBJ2-7; 11 bases fit TRBD2. This CDR3 region has 14 residues. CDR1 is LGHDT and CDR2 is YNNKEL in the germline V gene (reference sequence). The V segment lost 5 bases and the J segment 3 bases; nucleotides outside the gene matches: 3. The CDR3 sequence: CASSGLAGFYEQYF. The CDR3 DNA reads TGTGCCAGCAGCGGACTAGCGGGCTTCTACGAGCAGTACTTC.

The genes are TRBV30 and TRBJ1-5; 8 nucleotides match TRBD1. The CDR3 totals 15 residues. After removal of 1 base from V and 11 bases from J, the junction contained 13 bases not matched to a gene. Per the germline V gene, CDR1 is GTSNPN and CDR2 is SVGIG (reference sequence). The CDR3 is CAWSAFQGATSAQHF. CDR3 nucleotides: TGTGCCTGGAGTGCCTTCCAGGGGGCAACTTCGGCCCAGCATTTT.

There are a few counts of this clone. This chain joins TRBV30 and TRBJ2-2; 10 bases map to TRBD2. J lost 4 bases, V lost 4 bases, and 3 bases had no gene match. The CDR3 loop spans 14 amino acids. The germline V gene has CDR1 GTSNPN and CDR2 SVGIG (reference sequence). CDR3 in amino acids: CAWTASGSTGELFF. CDR3 DNA: TGTGCCTGGACCGCTAGCGGGAGCACCGGGGAGCTGTTTTTT.

The chain combines TRBV6-5 with TRBJ2-3; TRBD2 is a possible D gene (6 bases). With 6 bases removed from V and 1 base from J, the gap between germline ends came to 14 bases. Germline V gene sequence: CDR1 MNHEY, CDR2 SVGAGI. CDR3 length: 15 residues. The CDR3 region is CASRLGSGGTDTQYF. Written as DNA, the CDR3 is TGTGCCAGCAGACTTGGTAGCGGCGGCACAGATACGCAGTATTTT.

V gene TRBV1 combines with J gene TRBJ2-7; the table's TRBD1 call for D was not verified on the DNA. TRBV1 is tagged as a pseudogene. This CDR3 is built from 15 residues. CDR3 amino acids: CTSSQGGWPPYEQCF. The CDR3 DNA reads TGCACCAGCAGCCAAGGGGGCTGGCCCCCCTACGAGCAGTGCTTC.

As for this clone: In the same sample, other DNA sequences code for this CDR3. J is TRBJ1-5 and V is TRBV15; D might be TRBD1 (6 bases). Germline assignment: CDR1 LNHNV and CDR2 YYDKDF (reference sequence). Trimming pared 0 bases from V and 4 bases from J, leaving 10 bases between. The CDR3 spans 15 residues. The CDR3 reads CATSRDKGGNQPQHF. The CDR3 region has the DNA TGTGCCACCAGCAGAGATAAAGGGGGTAATCAGCCCCAGCATTTT.

V usage is TRBV7-6 and J usage is TRBJ2-1, with D maybe TRBD2 (6 bases). This CDR3 has 15 amino acids. Germline CDR1 reads SGHVS; CDR2 reads FNYEAQ. V was clipped by 2 bases and J by 8 bases, with 16 bases between them. Here the CDR3 DNA reads TGTGCCAGCAGCTTAAGCACCCTAGCGCACGATGAGCAGTTCTTC. It translates to CASSLSTLAHDEQFF.

This chain connects TRBV7-2 to TRBJ2-7; the D gene is possibly TRBD2 (5 bases). Germline V gene sequence: CDR1 SGHTA, CDR2 FQGNSA. The CDR3 runs to 16 residues. V dropped 1 base and J dropped 2 bases, with 15 bases sitting between them. The CDR3 loop reads CASSLGPSGTPYEQYF. For the CDR3, the DNA is TGTGCCAGCAGCTTAGGTCCCAGCGGAACCCCCTACGAGCAGTACTTC.

The V and J genes are TRBV29-1 and TRBJ2-1, with a weak D call TRBD1 (5 bases). Germline values: CDR1 SQVTM, CDR2 ANQGSEA. This CDR3 is 17 amino acids long. The V and J ends lost 5 bases and 5 bases respectively, with 25 bases between them. This CDR3 is CSVYPKGAKIRNNEQFF. CDR3 nucleotides: TGCAGCGTTTACCCGAAAGGGGCCAAAATCAGAAACAATGAGCAGTTCTTC.

The gene calls are TRBV19 and TRBJ2-3; no clear D. Germline V lookup: CDR1 LNHDA, CDR2 SQIVND (reference sequence). This CDR3 is 13 amino acids long. The V end lost 3 bases, the J end lost 4 bases, and 8 bases lay between the germline ends. The CDR3 loop is CASSMASADTQYF. The CDR3, as DNA: TGTGCCAGTAGTATGGCTTCTGCAGATACGCAGTATTTT.

This clone was seen once. V and J are TRBV9 and TRBJ2-4, with 8 positions matching TRBD2. V shed 0 bases and J 8 bases; nucleotides not matched to a gene: 13. The CDR3 extends over 17 amino acids. CDR1 and CDR2 from the germline V gene are SGDLS and YYNGEE. CDR3 sequence reads: CASSVDLTGGPSDIQYF. The CDR3 nucleotides are TGTGCCAGCAGCGTAGACTTGACGGGAGGGCCATCGGACATTCAGTACTTC.

J is TRBJ2-3 and V is TRBV10-1; 11 bases are shared with TRBD2. The CDR3 length is 15 residues. Germline V gene sequence: CDR1 WNHNN, CDR2 SYGVQD (reference sequence). The J segment lost 7 bases and the V segment lost 2 bases, leaving 5 bases of the junction unmatched. The CDR3 region has the DNA TGCGCCAGCAGTGAGGGGGTAGCGGGAGGGAATACGCAGTATTTT. Translated, it gives CASSEGVAGGNTQYF.

This chain links TRBV11-2 with TRBJ2-7; D perhaps matches TRBD2 (7 bases). Looked up from germline, CDR1 is SGHAT and CDR2 is FQNNGV. This CDR3 has 15 amino acids. The V and J ends lost 4 bases and 6 bases respectively, with 19 bases between them. The CDR3 nucleotides are TGTGCCAGCAGCTCTTCTCGGGGACTACAGGGCGAGCAGTACTTC. This codes for CASSSSRGLQGEQYF.